The 23 T cell receptor beta chains below were found in one sample sequenced in a study of T cell responses to AZD1222 COVID-19 vaccine. The protocol was immunoSEQ multiplex PCR, while the TCRdb copy is restricted to in-frame clones and leaves out a portion. The repertoire holds 150,000 to 200,000 clones, with 90% to 95% as singletons. The sequences come from peripheral blood, collected on day 0 of AZD1222 vaccination. These receptors originate from an adult in good health.

This chain joins TRBV7-9 and TRBJ1-4, with D possibly TRBD1 on 5 matching bases. Germline values: CDR1 SEHNR, CDR2 FQNEAQ (reference sequence). This CDR3 contains 14 residues. The V gene lost 2 bases and the J gene lost 4 bases, with 8 bases spanning the gap. CDR3 DNA sequence: TGTGCCAGCAGCTTACAGGGACTTAATGAAAAACTGTTTTTT. This gives the protein CASSLQGLNEKLFF. The variable domain in full, with the rest retrieved from reference TRBV7-9 and TRBJ1-4, is DTGVSQNPRHKITKRGQNVTFRCDPISEHNRLYWYRQTLGQGPEFLTYFQNEAQLEKSRLLSDRFSAERPKGSFSTLEIQRTEQGDSAMYLCASSLQGLNEKLFFGSGTQLSVL.

This clone was found once. The chain combines TRBV5-1 with TRBJ2-7; 10 nucleotides line up with TRBD1. This CDR3 is built from 14 residues. CDR1 SGHRS and CDR2 YFSETQ come from the germline V gene. V dropped 5 bases and J dropped 0; count of bases not matched to a gene: 2. The CDR3 loop is CASSGDRGSYEQYF. The CDR3 DNA reads as TGCGCCAGCAGTGGGGACAGGGGCTCCTACGAGCAGTACTTC.

This chain's CDR3 is CASSQSFLGGYTF. The DNA for the CDR3 is TGTGCCAGCAGCCAAAGCTTCTTAGGTGGCTACACCTTC. The chain uses TRBV3-1 (or the pseudogene TRBV3-2) and TRBJ1-2; D is uncertain. V lost 2 bases and J lost 7, with 11 bases in between. This CDR3 spans 13 amino acids. The germline gives CDR1 LGHDT, CDR2 YNNKEL (reference sequence).

The genes are TRBV5-1 and TRBJ1-2; 7 positions agree with TRBD1. V was pared by 0 bases and J by 5 bases, with 4 bases of the junction left unmatched. The CDR3 runs to 14 residues. Germline assignment: CDR1 SGHRS and CDR2 YFSETQ. The CDR3 loop reads CASSLGQGLYGYTF. The CDR3 nucleotides are TGCGCCAGCAGCTTGGGACAGGGTCTTTATGGCTACACCTTC.

This clone was counted a single time. The gene calls are TRBV7-9 and TRBJ2-1; 10 bases are a match to TRBD2. With V trimmed by 1 base and J by 8 bases, 2 bases remained unmatched. The CDR3 contains 14 residues. CDR1 is SEHNR, CDR2 FQNEAQ, per germline (reference sequence). Here the CDR3 reads CASSLESGRDEQFF. In DNA form, the CDR3 reads TGTGCCAGCAGCTTAGAAAGCGGGAGGGATGAGCAGTTCTTC.

The chain combines TRBV5-1 with TRBJ1-4, with unresolved D. The CDR3 covers 13 residues. V was pared by 5 bases and J by 8 bases, with 13 bases between. Per the germline V gene, CDR1 is SGHRS and CDR2 is YFSETQ. For the CDR3, the DNA is TGCGCCAGCAGAGCAGCCCCAAGGGAAAAACTGTTTTTT. As protein: CASRAAPREKLFF.

The chain is built from TRBV27 and TRBJ1-5; possibly TRBD1 for D (6 bases). The germline V and J ends were trimmed by 2 bases and 4 bases, with 12 bases remaining between them. This CDR3 contains 15 residues. CDR1 MNHEY and CDR2 SMNVEV come from the germline V gene (reference sequence). CDR3 in DNA: TGTGCCAGCAGTTTAGACAGGTTTGGGAATCAGCCCCAGCATTTT. It yields the protein CASSLDRFGNQPQHF.

The rearrangement uses TRBV5-5 and TRBJ2-7; no definite D call. Germline CDR1 is SGHKS and CDR2 is YYEKEE (reference sequence). The CDR3 extends over 12 amino acids. V was trimmed by 4 bases and J by 6 bases, leaving 11 bases between them. The CDR3 region has the DNA TGTGCCAGCAGCAGTACAAGGGTCGAGCAGTACTTC. It is translated as CASSSTRVEQYF.

Written as DNA, the CDR3 is TGCGCCAGCACCCCCCTGACTAGCGGGGACCAAGAGACCCAGTACTTC. It translates to CASTPLTSGDQETQYF. The chain employs TRBV5-1 and TRBJ2-5; TRBD2 matches at 11 bases. The CDR3 totals 16 residues. The junction had 7 bases not matched to a gene; V was cut back by 6 bases and J by 0 bases. Germline loops: CDR1 SGHRS, CDR2 YFSETQ.

V usage is TRBV9 and J usage is TRBJ1-2, with D unclear. The length of the CDR3 is 17 residues. Germline lookup yields CDR1 SGDLS and CDR2 YYNGEE. V was cut by 2 bases and J by 4 bases, with 21 bases left in between. The CDR3 sequence is CASSVSSKRTDFYGYTF. Here the CDR3 DNA reads TGTGCCAGCAGCGTGTCATCAAAAAGGACGGATTTCTATGGCTACACCTTC.

This clone occurred a few times. This chain uses TRBV6-5 with TRBJ1-4, with D perhaps TRBD1 (6 bases). The germline V gene has CDR1 MNHEY and CDR2 SVGAGI. Trimming left V 6 bases short and J 5 bases short, with 13 bases between. This CDR3 has 14 amino acids. CDR3 residues: CASRADSWNEKLFF. DNA of the CDR3: TGTGCCAGCAGAGCGGACAGCTGGAATGAAAAACTGTTTTTT.

This chain's CDR3 is CASSVGGTSGSPIETQYF. As DNA, the CDR3 is TGTGCCAGCAGCGTAGGGGGGACTAGCGGGAGTCCTATTGAGACCCAGTACTTC. This sequence joins TRBV9 and TRBJ2-5; 14 bases map to TRBD2. The V segment lost 0 bases and the J segment 5 bases; nucleotides outside the gene matches: 9. Germline-derived CDR1 and CDR2 are SGDLS and YYNGEE. This CDR3 comprises 18 residues.

The V call is TRBV19, the J call TRBJ2-1, with TRBD2 matching 10 bases. CDR1 and CDR2 (germline): LNHDA, SQIVND (reference sequence). V lost 2 bases, J lost 7 bases, and 5 bases stayed unmatched. This CDR3 spans 15 amino acids. The CDR3 DNA is TGTGCCAGTAGTATAACTAGCGGGATATCAAATGAGCAGTTCTTC. It encodes CASSITSGISNEQFF.

The V call is TRBV28, the J call TRBJ2-5; TRBD2 matches at 13 bases. Losses at the gene ends were 3 bases for V and 4 bases for J; bases not matched to a gene: 5. Germline V CDR1 and CDR2: MDHEN, SYDVKM. The CDR3 has 16 amino acids. CDR3 sequence reads: CASSFPGLAGVETQYF. The DNA of the CDR3 is TGTGCCAGCAGTTTCCCCGGACTAGCGGGAGTAGAGACCCAGTACTTC.

The chain uses TRBV27 and TRBJ1-2, with unresolved D. CDR1 is MNHEY, CDR2 SMNVEV, per germline (reference sequence). The CDR3 is made up of 13 amino acids. V was shortened by 6 bases and J by 3 bases, with 11 bases between the two germline ends. DNA of the CDR3: TGTGCCAGCAGCCTGACTGGGGACTATGGCTACACCTTC. It yields the protein CASSLTGDYGYTF.

V gene TRBV6-5 combines with J gene TRBJ1-1; D unresolved. V was trimmed by 6 bases and J by 0 bases, leaving 8 bases between them. The CDR3 length is 13 residues. The V gene's germline CDR1 is MNHEY and CDR2 SVGAGI. As DNA, the CDR3 is TGTGCCAGCAGGGGCAGACTGAACACTGAAGCTTTCTTT. This sequence encodes CASRGRLNTEAFF.

This chain joins TRBV2 and TRBJ2-2, with D perhaps matching TRBD2 (6 bases). CDR3 size: 16 residues. V shed 8 bases and J shed 1 base, with 17 bases lying between them. The germline gives CDR1 SNHLY, CDR2 FYNNEI. Written as DNA, the CDR3 is TGTGCCAGCGAGCTTGCCCCGGGACTGAACACCGGGGAGCTGTTTTTT. This sequence encodes CASELAPGLNTGELFF.

The chain uses TRBV24-1 and TRBJ2-1, with 8 bases matching TRBD1. Germline CDR1 KGHDR, CDR2 SFDVKD. V lost 3 bases, J lost 9 bases, and 12 bases stayed unmatched. CDR3 length: 16 amino acids. The CDR3 DNA follows: TGTGCCACCAGTGATCCGGGACAGGCGATGGGTTTTGAGCAGTTCTTC. As protein: CATSDPGQAMGFEQFF.

This chain joins TRBV7-2 and TRBJ2-7; a possible D gene is TRBD1 (5 bases). Germline CDR1 and CDR2: SGHTA and FQGNSA. This CDR3 contains 15 residues. With 2 bases removed from V and 2 bases from J, the gap between germline ends came to 13 bases. This CDR3 reads CASSLSVGPPYEQYF. DNA of the CDR3: TGTGCCAGCAGCTTAAGTGTGGGGCCTCCCTACGAGCAGTACTTC.

The chain uses TRBV3-1 (or the pseudogene TRBV3-2) and TRBJ2-7; 13 nucleotides line up with TRBD2. Looked up from germline, CDR1 is LGHDT and CDR2 is YNNKEL (reference sequence). The CDR3 runs to 14 residues. With V trimmed by 4 bases and J by 6 bases, 3 bases remained unmatched. CDR3 sequence reads: CASSRRTSGSEQYF. The DNA for the CDR3 is TGTGCCAGCAGCCGCCGGACTAGCGGGAGCGAGCAGTACTTC.

V gene TRBV10-3 combines with J gene TRBJ1-4, with 9 bases aligning to TRBD1. The germline CDR1 and CDR2 sequences are ENHRY and SYGVKD. The CDR3 loop spans 14 amino acids. The trim removed 5 bases at V and 6 bases at J, leaving 4 bases unmatched. The CDR3 region has the DNA TGTGCCATCAGTAGACAGGGGGTCGATGAAAAACTGTTTTTT. As protein: CAISRQGVDEKLFF.

The CDR3 sequence is CASSGGQNYEQYF. The CDR3 DNA sequence: TGCGCCAGCAGCGGGGGACAAAACTACGAGCAGTACTTC. The chain recombines TRBV5-1 with TRBJ2-7, with a tentative D call TRBD1 (6 bases). V shed 4 bases and J shed 3 bases, with 11 bases lying between them. Looked up from germline, CDR1 is SGHRS and CDR2 is YFSETQ. The CDR3 runs to 13 residues.

This clone appeared a single time. This sequence joins TRBV27 and TRBJ1-1; the match to TRBD1 covers 8 bases. The germline CDR1 and CDR2 sequences are MNHEY and SMNVEV (reference sequence). This CDR3 comprises 15 residues. V lost 2 bases, J lost 7 bases, and 9 bases stayed unmatched. The CDR3 protein is CASSLSGQGGIEAFF. In DNA form, the CDR3 reads TGTGCCAGCAGTTTAAGCGGACAGGGAGGGATTGAAGCTTTCTTT.